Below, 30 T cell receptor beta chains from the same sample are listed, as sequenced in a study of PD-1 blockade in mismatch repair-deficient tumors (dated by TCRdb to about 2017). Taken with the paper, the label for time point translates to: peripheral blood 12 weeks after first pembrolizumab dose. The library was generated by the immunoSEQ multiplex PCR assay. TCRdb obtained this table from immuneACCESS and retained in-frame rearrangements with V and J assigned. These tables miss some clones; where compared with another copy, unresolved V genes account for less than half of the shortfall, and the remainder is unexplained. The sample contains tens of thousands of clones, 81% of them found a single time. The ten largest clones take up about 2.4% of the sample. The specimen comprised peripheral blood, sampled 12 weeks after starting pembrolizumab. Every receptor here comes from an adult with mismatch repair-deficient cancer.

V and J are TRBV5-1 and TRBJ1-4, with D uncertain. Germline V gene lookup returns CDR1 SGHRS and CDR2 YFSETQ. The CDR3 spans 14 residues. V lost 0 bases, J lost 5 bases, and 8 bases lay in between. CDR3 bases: TGCGCCAGCAGCTTGGTACCAGAGAATGAAAAACTGTTTTTT. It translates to CASSLVPENEKLFF. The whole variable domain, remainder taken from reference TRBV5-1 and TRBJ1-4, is KAGVTQTPRYLIKTRGQQVTLSCSPISGHRSVSWYQQTPGQGLQFLFEYFSETQRNKGNFPGRFSGRQFSNSRSEMNVSTLELGDSALYLCASSLVPENEKLFFGSGTQLSVL.

The CDR3 nucleotides are TGTGCCAGCAGCTCTAGCGGACGCACAGATACGCAGTATTTT. Its protein product is CASSSSGRTDTQYF. V and J are TRBV7-3 and TRBJ2-3; 7 bases align to TRBD2. The J segment lost 1 base and the V segment lost 4 bases, leaving 2 bases of the junction unmatched. CDR3 length equals 14 residues. Germline V gives CDR1 SGHTA, CDR2 FQGTGA.

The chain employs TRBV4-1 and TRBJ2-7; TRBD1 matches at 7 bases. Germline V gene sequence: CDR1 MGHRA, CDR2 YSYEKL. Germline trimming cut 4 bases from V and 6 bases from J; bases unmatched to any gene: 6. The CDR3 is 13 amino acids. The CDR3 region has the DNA TGCGCCAGCAGCCCGACAGGGCTAGGCGAGCAGTACTTC. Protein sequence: CASSPTGLGEQYF.

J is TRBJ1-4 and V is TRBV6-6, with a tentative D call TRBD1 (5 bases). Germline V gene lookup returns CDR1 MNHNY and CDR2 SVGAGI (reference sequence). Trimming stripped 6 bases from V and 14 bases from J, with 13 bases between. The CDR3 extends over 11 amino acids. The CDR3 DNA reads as TGTGCCAGCAGCACCGGGACCGTGCTGTTTTTT. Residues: CASSTGTVLFF.

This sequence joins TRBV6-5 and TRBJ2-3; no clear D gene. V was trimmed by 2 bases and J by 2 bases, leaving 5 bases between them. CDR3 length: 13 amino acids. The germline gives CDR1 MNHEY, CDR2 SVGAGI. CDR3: CASSYRPTDTQYF. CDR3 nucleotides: TGTGCCAGCAGTTACAGGCCCACAGATACGCAGTATTTT.

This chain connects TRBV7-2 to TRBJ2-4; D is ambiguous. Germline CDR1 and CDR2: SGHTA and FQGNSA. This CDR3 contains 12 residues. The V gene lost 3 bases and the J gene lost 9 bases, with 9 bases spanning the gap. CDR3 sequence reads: CASSFANSIQYF. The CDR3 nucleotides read TGTGCCAGCAGCTTCGCTAATTCCATTCAGTACTTC.

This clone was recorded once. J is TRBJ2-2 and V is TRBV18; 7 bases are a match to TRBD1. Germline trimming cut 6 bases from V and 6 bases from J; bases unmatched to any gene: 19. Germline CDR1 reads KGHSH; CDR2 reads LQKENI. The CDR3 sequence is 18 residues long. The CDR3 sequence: CASSSTHEGASVAGELFF. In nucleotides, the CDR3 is TGTGCCAGCTCTTCAACCCATGAGGGGGCTTCAGTGGCCGGGGAGCTGTTTTTT.

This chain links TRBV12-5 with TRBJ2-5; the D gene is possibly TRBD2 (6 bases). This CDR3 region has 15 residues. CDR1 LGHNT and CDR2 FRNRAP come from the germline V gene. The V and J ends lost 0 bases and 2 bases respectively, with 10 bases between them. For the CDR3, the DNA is TGTGCTAGTGGTTTGGTACATAGCGGACAAGAGACCCAGTACTTC. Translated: CASGLVHSGQETQYF.

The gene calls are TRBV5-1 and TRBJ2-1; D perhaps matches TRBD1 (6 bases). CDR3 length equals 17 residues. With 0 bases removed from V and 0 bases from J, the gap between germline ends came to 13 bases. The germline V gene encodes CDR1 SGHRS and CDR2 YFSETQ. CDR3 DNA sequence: TGCGCCAGCAGCTTGGCCCCACAGGGTAGCTCCTACAATGAGCAGTTCTTC. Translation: CASSLAPQGSSYNEQFF.

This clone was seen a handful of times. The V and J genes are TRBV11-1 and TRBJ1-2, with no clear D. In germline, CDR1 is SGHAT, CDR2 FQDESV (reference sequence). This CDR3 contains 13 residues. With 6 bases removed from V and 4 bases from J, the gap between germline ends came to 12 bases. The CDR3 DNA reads TGTGCCAGCAGATCTGACGGATTCTATGGCTACACCTTC. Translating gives CASRSDGFYGYTF.

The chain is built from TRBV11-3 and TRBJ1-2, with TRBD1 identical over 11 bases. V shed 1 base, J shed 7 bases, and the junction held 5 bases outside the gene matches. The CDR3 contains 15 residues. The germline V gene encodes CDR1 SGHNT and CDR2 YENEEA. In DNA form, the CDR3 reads TGTGCCAGCAGCTTAGGCCGGACAGGGGGCTTTGGCTACACCTTC. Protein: CASSLGRTGGFGYTF.

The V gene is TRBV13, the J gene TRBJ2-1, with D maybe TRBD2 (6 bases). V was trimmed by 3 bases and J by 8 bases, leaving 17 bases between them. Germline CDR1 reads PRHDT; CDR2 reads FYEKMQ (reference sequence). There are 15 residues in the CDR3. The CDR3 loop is CASSFLALGRYEQFF. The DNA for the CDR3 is TGTGCCAGCAGCTTCCTAGCGCTTGGGAGGTATGAGCAGTTCTTC. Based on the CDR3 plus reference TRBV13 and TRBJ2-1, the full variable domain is AAGVIQSPRHLIKEKRETATLKCYPIPRHDTVYWYQQGPGQDPQFLISFYEKMQSDKGSIPDRFSAQQFSDYHSELNMSSLELGDSALYFCASSFLALGRYEQFFGPGTRLTVL.

CDR3: CASSSRQGAGTGELFF. The CDR3, as DNA: TGCGCCAGCAGCTCCAGACAGGGCGCGGGCACCGGGGAGCTGTTTTTT. The V and J genes are TRBV5-1 and TRBJ2-2; TRBD1 matches at 7 bases. With V trimmed by 3 bases and J by 4 bases, 9 bases remained unmatched. This CDR3 is 16 amino acids long. The germline CDR1 and CDR2 sequences are SGHRS and YFSETQ.

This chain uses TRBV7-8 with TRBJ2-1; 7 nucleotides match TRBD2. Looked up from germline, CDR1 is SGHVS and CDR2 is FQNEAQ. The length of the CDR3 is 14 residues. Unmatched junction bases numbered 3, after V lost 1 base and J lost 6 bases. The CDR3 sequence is CASSLGTRSNEQFF. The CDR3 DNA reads TGTGCCAGCAGCTTAGGGACTAGGAGCAATGAGCAGTTCTTC.

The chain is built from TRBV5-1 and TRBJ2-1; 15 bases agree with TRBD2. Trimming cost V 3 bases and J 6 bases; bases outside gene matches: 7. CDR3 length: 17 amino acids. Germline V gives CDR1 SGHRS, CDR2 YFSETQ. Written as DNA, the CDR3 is TGCGCCAGCAGCTGGGGGGGACTAGCGGGAGGCGGCAATGAGCAGTTCTTC. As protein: CASSWGGLAGGGNEQFF.

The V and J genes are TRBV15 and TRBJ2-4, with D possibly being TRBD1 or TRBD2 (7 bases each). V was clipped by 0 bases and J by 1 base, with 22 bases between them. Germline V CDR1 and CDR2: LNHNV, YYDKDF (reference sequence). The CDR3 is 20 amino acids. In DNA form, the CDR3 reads TGTGCCACCAGCAGAGATCGAACAGGGGAGGGGGATGCGGCCAAAAACATTCAGTACTTC. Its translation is CATSRDRTGEGDAAKNIQYF.

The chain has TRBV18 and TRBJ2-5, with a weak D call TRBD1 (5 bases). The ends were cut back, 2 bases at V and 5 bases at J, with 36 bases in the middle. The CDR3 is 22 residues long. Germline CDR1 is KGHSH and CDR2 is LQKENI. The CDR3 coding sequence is TGTGCCAGCTCACCAGCATCTCATTACAGGATCTTCGAACCCGGGTTGGGGGAGACCCAGTACTTC. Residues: CASSPASHYRIFEPGLGETQYF.

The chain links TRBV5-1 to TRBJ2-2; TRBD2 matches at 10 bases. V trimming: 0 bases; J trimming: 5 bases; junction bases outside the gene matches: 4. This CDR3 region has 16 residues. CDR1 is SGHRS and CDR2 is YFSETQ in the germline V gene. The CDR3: CASSLAGLAETGELFF. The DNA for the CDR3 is TGCGCCAGCAGCTTGGCTGGACTAGCGGAAACCGGGGAGCTGTTTTTT.

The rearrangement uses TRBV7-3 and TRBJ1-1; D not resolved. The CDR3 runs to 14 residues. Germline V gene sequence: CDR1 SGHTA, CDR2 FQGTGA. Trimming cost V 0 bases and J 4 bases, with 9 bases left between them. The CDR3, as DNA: TGTGCCAGCAGCTTAACGGGGTTAGGCACTGAAGCTTTCTTT. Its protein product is CASSLTGLGTEAFF.

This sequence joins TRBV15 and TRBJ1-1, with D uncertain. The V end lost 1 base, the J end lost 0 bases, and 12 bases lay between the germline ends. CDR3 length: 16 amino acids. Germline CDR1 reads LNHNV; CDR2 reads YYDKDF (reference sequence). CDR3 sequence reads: CATSRVYGLVNTEAFF. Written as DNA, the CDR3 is TGTGCCACCAGCAGAGTGTACGGGTTGGTGAACACTGAAGCTTTCTTT.

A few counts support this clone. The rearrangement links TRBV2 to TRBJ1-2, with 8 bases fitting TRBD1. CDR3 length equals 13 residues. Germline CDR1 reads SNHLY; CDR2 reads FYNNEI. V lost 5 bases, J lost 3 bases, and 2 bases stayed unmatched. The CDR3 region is CASSQDRDYGYTF. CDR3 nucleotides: TGTGCCAGCAGTCAGGACAGGGACTATGGCTACACCTTC.

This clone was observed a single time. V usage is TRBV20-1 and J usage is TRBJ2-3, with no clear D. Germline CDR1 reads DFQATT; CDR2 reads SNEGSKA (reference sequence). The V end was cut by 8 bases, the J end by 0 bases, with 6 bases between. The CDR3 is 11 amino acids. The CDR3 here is CSSASTDTQYF. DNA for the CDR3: TGCAGTTCTGCTAGCACAGATACGCAGTATTTT.

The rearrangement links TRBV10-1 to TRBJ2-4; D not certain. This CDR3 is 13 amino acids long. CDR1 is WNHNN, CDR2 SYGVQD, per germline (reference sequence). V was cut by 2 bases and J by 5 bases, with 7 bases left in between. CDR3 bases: TGCGCCAGCAGTGAGACCGCGGAAAACATTCAGTACTTC. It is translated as CASSETAENIQYF.

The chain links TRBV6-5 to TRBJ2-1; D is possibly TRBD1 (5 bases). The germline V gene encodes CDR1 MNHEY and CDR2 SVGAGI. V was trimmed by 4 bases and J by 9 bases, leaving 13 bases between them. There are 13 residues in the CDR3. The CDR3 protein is CASSWRTPSEQFF. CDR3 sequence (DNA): TGTGCCAGCAGTTGGCGGACACCGAGTGAGCAGTTCTTC.

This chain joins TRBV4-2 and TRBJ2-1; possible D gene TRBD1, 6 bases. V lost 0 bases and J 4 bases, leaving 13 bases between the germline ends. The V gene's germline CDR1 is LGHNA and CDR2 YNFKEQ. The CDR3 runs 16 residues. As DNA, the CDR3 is TGTGCCAGCAGCCAAGATAGTAGGACAGATTACAATGAGCAGTTCTTC. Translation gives CASSQDSRTDYNEQFF.

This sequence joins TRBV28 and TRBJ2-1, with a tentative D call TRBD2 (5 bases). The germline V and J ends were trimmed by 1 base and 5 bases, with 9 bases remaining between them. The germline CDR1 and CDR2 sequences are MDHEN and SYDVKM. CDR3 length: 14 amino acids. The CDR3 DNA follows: TGTGCCAGCAGTTTATTACTAGATCACAATGAGCAGTTCTTC. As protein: CASSLLLDHNEQFF. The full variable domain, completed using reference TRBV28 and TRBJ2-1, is DVKVTQSSRYLVKRTGEKVFLECVQDMDHENMFWYRQDPGLGLRLIYFSYDVKMKEKGDIPEGYSVSREKKERFSLILESASTNQTSMYLCASSLLLDHNEQFFGPGTRLTVL.

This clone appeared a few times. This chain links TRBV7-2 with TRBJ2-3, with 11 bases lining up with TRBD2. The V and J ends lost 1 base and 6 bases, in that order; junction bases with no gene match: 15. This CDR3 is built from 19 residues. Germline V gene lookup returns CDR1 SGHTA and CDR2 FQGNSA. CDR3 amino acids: CASSLEVTLAGGPRDTQYF. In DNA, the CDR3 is TGTGCCAGCAGCTTAGAGGTCACGTTAGCGGGAGGGCCGAGGGATACGCAGTATTTT.

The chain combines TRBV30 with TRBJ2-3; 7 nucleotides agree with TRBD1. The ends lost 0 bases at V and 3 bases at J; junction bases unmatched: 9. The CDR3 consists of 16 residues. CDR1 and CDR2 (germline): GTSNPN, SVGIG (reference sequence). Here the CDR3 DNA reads TGTGCCTGGAGTGTAGGGAACAGGGGCTGGACAGATACGCAGTATTTT. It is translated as CAWSVGNRGWTDTQYF.

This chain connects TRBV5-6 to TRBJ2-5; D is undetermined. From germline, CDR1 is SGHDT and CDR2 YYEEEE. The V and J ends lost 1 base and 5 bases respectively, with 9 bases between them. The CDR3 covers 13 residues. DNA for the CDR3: TGTGCCAGCAGCTTGCCCGGGTTGGAGACCCAGTACTTC. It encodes CASSLPGLETQYF.

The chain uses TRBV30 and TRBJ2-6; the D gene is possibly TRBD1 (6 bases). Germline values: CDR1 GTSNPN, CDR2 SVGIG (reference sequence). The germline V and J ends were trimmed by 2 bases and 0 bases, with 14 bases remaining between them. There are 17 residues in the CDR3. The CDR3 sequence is CAWSTGRTASGANVLTF. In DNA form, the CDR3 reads TGTGCCTGGAGTACAGGGCGGACAGCCTCTGGGGCCAACGTCCTGACTTTC.